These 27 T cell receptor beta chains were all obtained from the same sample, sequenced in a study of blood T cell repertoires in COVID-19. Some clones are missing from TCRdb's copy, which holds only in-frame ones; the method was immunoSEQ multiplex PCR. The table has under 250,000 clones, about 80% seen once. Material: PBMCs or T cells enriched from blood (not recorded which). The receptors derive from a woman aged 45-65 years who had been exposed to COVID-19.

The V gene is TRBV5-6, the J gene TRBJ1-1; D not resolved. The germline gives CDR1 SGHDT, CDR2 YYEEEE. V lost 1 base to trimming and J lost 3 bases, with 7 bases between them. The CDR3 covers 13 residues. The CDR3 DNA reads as TGTGCCAGCAGCTTGTCCCCCTACACTGAAGCTTTCTTT. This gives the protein CASSLSPYTEAFF.

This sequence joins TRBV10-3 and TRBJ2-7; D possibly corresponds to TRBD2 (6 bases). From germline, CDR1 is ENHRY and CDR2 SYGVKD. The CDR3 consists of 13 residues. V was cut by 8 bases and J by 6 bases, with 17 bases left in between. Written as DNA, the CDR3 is TGTGCCATCGGCACAGGAGGGATTGGCGAGCAGTACTTC. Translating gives CAIGTGGIGEQYF.

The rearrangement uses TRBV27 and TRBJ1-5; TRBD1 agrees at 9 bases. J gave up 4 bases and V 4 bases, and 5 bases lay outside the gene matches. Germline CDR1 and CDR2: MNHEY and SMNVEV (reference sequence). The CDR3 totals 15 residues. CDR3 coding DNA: TGTGCCAGCAGTTCGGGACAGGGAGGAAATCAGCCCCAGCATTTT. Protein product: CASSSGQGGNQPQHF.

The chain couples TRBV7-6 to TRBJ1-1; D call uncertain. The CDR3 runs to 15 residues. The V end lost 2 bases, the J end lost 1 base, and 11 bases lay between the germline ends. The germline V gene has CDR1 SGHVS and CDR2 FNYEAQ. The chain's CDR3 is CASSLYPAGNTEAFF. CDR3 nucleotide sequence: TGTGCCAGCAGCTTATATCCTGCGGGGAACACTGAAGCTTTCTTT.

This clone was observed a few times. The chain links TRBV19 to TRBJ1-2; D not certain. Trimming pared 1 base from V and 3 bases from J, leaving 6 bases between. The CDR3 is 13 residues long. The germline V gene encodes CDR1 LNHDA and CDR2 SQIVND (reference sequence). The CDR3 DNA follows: TGTGCCAGTAGTATAGCGCCGGACTATGGCTACACCTTC. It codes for CASSIAPDYGYTF.

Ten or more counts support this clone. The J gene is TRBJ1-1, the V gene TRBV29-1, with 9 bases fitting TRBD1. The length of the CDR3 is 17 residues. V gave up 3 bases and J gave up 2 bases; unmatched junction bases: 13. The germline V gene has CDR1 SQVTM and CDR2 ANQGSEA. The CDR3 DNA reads TGCAGCGTTGAGGGCCTACAGGGGGCTTTGACAAACACTGAAGCTTTCTTT. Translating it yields CSVEGLQGALTNTEAFF.

CDR3 residues: CASSEQTGVTGNTIYF. CDR3 nucleotide sequence: TGTGCCAGCAGTGAGCAAACAGGGGTAACTGGAAACACCATATATTTT. The chain combines TRBV6-1 with TRBJ1-3; 7 bases are a match to TRBD1. The CDR3 contains 16 residues. After removal of 3 bases from V and 2 bases from J, the junction contained 7 bases not matched to a gene. The germline CDR1 and CDR2 sequences are MNHNS and SASEGT.

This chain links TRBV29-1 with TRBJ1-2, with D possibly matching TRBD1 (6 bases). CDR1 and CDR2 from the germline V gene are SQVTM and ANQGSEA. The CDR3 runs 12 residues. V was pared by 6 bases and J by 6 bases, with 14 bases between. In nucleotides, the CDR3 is TGCAGCGTGGGGGACACTATGAATGGCTACACCTTC. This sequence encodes CSVGDTMNGYTF.

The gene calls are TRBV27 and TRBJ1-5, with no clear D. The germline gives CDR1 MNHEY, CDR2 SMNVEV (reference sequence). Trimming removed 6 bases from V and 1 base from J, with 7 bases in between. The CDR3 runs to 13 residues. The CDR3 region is CASSLQSNQPQHF. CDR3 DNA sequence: TGTGCCAGCAGCCTACAGAGCAATCAGCCCCAGCATTTT.

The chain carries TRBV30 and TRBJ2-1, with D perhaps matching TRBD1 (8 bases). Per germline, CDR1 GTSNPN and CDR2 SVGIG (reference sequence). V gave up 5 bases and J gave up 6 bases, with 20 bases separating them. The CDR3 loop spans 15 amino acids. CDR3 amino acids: CAWGQGLTSFNEQFF. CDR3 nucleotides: TGTGCCTGGGGACAGGGTTTGACTAGCTTCAATGAGCAGTTCTTC. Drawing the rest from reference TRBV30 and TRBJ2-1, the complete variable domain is SQTIHQWPATLVQPVGSPLSLECTVEGTSNPNLYWYRQAAGRGLQLLFYSVGIGQISSEVPQNLSASRPQDRQFILSSKKLLLSDSGFYLCAWGQGLTSFNEQFFGPGTRLTVL.

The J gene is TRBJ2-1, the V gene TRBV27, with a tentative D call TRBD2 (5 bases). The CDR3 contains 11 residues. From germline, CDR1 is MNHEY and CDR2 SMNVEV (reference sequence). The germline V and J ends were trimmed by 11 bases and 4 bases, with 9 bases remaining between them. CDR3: CAGGGYNEQFF. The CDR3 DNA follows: TGTGCCGGTGGCGGGTACAATGAGCAGTTCTTC.

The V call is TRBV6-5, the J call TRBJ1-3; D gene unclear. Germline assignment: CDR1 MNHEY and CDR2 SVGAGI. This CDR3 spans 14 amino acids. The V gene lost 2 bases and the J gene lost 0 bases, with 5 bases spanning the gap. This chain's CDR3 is CASSYTGSGNTIYF. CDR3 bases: TGTGCCAGCAGTTACACTGGCTCTGGAAACACCATATATTTT.

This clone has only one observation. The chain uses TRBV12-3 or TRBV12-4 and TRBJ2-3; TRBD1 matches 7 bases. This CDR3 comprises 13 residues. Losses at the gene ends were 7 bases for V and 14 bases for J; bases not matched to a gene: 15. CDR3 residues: CASTLTDQGVLYF. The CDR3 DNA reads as TGTGCCAGCACCCTCACTGACCAGGGGGTGTTGTATTTT.

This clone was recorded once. CDR3 in amino acids: CASTTFQERNTEAFF. CDR3 sequence (DNA): TGTGCCAGCACCACTTTCCAAGAGAGGAACACTGAAGCTTTCTTT. The chain employs TRBV28 and TRBJ1-1; D remains ambiguous. CDR1 is MDHEN and CDR2 is SYDVKM in the germline V gene. V lost 7 bases and J lost 1, with 16 bases in between. CDR3 length: 15 amino acids.

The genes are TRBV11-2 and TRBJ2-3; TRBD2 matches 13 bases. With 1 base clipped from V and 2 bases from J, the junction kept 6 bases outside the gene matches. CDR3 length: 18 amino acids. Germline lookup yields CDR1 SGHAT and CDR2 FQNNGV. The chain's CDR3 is CASSLGGLAGTYTDTQYF. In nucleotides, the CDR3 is TGTGCCAGCAGCTTAGGGGGACTAGCGGGGACCTACACAGATACGCAGTATTTT. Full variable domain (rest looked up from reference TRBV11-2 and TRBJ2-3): EAGVAQSPRYKIIEKRQSVAFWCNPISGHATLYWYQQILGQGPKLLIQFQNNGVVDDSQLPKDRFSAERLKGVDSTLKIQPAKLEDSAVYLCASSLGGLAGTYTDTQYFGPGTRLTVL.

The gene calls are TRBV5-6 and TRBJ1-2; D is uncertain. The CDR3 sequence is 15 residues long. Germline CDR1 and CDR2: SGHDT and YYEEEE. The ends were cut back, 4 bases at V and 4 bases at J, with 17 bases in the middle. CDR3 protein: CASSPGGLGSYGYTF. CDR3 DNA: TGTGCCAGCAGCCCCGGAGGGTTAGGAAGCTATGGCTACACCTTC.

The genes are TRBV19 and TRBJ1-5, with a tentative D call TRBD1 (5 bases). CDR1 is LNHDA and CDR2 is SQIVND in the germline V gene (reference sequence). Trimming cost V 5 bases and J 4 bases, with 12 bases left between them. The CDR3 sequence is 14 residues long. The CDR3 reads CASSLIGQNQPQHF. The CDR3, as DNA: TGTGCCAGTAGTCTCATCGGACAAAATCAGCCCCAGCATTTT.

CDR3: CASSPGQGFGYTF. The CDR3 coding sequence is TGTGCCAGCAGCCCGGGACAGGGGTTTGGCTACACCTTC. The chain joins TRBV5-4 to TRBJ1-2; 10 bases are shared with TRBD1. This CDR3 comprises 13 residues. The germline CDR1 and CDR2 sequences are SGHNT and YYREEE (reference sequence). V was clipped by 4 bases and J by 7 bases; unmatched bases: 4.

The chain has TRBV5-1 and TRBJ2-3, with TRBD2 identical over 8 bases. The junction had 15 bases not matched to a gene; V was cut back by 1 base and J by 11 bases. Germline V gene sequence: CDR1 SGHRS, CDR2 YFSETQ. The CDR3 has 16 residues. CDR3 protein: CASSLSGTSGGDWQYF. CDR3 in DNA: TGCGCCAGCAGCTTGTCCGGGACTAGTGGGGGAGATTGGCAGTATTTT. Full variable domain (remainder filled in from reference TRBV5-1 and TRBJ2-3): KAGVTQTPRYLIKTRGQQVTLSCSPISGHRSVSWYQQTPGQGLQFLFEYFSETQRNKGNFPGRFSGRQFSNSRSEMNVSTLELGDSALYLCASSLSGTSGGDWQYFGPGTRLTVL.

Here the CDR3 DNA reads TGTGCCAGCAGTGCAACGGTAGATACGCAGTATTTT. Its protein is CASSATVDTQYF. V gene TRBV12-3 or TRBV12-4 combines with J gene TRBJ2-3; D gene unclear. Trimming left V 5 bases short and J 5 bases short, with 8 bases between. This CDR3 has 12 residues.

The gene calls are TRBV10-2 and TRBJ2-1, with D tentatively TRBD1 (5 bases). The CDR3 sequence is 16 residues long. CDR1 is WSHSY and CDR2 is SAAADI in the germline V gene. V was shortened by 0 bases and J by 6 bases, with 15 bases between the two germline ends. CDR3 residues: CASSESRRGRVNEQFF. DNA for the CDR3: TGCGCCAGCAGTGAGTCTAGGCGCGGCAGGGTCAATGAGCAGTTCTTC.

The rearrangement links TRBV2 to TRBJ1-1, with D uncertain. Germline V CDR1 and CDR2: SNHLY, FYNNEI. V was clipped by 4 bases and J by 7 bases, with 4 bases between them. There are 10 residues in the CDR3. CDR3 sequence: CASSVNEAFF. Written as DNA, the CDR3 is TGTGCCAGCAGTGTAAATGAAGCTTTCTTT.

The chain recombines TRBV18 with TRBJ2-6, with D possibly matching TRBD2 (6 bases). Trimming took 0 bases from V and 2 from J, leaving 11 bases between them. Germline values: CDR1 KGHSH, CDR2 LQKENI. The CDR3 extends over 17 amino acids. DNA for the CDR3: TGTGCCAGCTCACCACCGGCAGGGAGGACTGGGGCCAACGTCCTGACTTTC. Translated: CASSPPAGRTGANVLTF.

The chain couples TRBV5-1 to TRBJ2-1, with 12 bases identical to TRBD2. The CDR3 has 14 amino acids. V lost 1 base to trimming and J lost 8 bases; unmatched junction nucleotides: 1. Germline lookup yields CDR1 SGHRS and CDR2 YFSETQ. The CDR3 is CASSLTSGGYEQFF. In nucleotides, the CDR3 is TGCGCCAGCAGCTTGACTAGCGGGGGGTATGAGCAGTTCTTC.

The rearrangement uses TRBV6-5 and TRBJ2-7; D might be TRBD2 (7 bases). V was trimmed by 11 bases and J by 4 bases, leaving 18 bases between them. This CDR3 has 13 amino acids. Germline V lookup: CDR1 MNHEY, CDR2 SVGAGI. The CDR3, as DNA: TGTGCCTCTGGGGAGGGGGTCGTTTACGAGCAGTACTTC. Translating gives CASGEGVVYEQYF.

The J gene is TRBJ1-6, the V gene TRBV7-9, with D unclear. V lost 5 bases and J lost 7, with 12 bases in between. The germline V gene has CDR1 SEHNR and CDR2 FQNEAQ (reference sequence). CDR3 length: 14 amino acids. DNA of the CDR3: TGTGCCAGCAGCCCCCCGGGAGGAAATTCACCCCTCCACTTT. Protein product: CASSPPGGNSPLHF.

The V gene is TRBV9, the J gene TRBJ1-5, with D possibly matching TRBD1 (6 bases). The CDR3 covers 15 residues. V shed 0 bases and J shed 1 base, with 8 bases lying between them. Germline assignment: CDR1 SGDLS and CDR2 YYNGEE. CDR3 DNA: TGTGCCAGCAGCGTAGGGGGGCGAAGCAATCAGCCCCAGCATTTT. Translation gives CASSVGGRSNQPQHF. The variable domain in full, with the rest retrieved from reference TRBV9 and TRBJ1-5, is DSGVTQTPKHLITATGQRVTLRCSPRSGDLSVYWYQQSLDQGLQFLIQYYNGEERAKGNILERFSAQQFPDLHSELNLSSLELGDSALYFCASSVGGRSNQPQHFGDGTRLSIL.